This TCR beta chain was identified in a study of cytomegalovirus exposure and HLA in healthy donors. Study conclusions and caveats: The classifier was said to identify cytomegalovirus status with high specificity and sensitivity. Later examination showed HLA-associated TCR beta chains had greater clonal expansion than equally common others.

Turning to this clone: What it binds is not known.

The PCR contained 60 Vbeta and 13 Jbeta primers. Clones were read by immunoSEQ multiplex PCR, and TCRdb kept only the in-frame ones, dropping some. The top ten clones hold around 0.2% of a sample with more than 200,000 clones, around 79% of them seen once. Sequencing input: PBMCs. The origin of this receptor is a girl aged 2-10 years in good health and CMV-seronegative.

As DNA, the CDR3 is TGCAGCGTTGATGGCCCTAGGAGAGAGCAGTACTTC. Protein product: CSVDGPRREQYF. The V call is TRBV29-1, the J call TRBJ2-7, with no clear D. CDR1 is SQVTM and CDR2 is ANQGSEA in the germline V gene. The CDR3 runs 12 residues. V lost 3 bases to trimming and J lost 7 bases, with 13 bases between them.